A selection of T cell receptor beta chains follows, all from one sample in a study of response to subunit inactivated influenza vaccine. Each CDR3 protein is one row after TCRdb ran MiXCR on the RT-PCR reads. The data show almost 250,000 distinct CDR3 sequences, more than 9% seen once. The material sequenced was non-naive T cells sorted from PBMCs, taken less than 15 days before vaccination. Receptors were obtained from a man aged 50 to 59 who received an inactivated influenza vaccine. Each CDR3 is given without its conserved first and last residue.

V gene | CDR3 protein
TRBV2 | ASTESRSSPYEQY
TRBV12-3/TRBV12-4 | ASSRTGTSGEKETQY
TRBV12-3/TRBV12-4 | ASSLGGGPRPYEQY
TRBV4-2 | ASSQVSGGPQY
TRBV6-2/TRBV6-3 | ASSSRLAGTDTQY
TRBV7-9 | ASSPVGTRSTDTQY
TRBV20-1 | SARDNSRADPQETQY
TRBV7-2 | ASSTAGTVTQY
TRBV20-1 | SASPGGGELF
TRBV29-1 | SCLREGPGEQF
TRBV12-3/TRBV12-4 | ASSFSGRETQY
TRBV20-1 | SAGKQGPGGLVQY
TRBV28 | ASSLGLAGGVIEQF
TRBV11-2 | ASSLVDRRTGELF
TRBV11-2 | ASSFPGRTEAF
TRBV2 | TFCLASASGGSTDTQY
TRBV20-1 | SARDPREGETQY
TRBV20-1 | SASQNEQY
TRBV18 | ASSPPGWEGTNEQF
TRBV4-3 | ASSRRLAGLNEQF
TRBV2 | ASALNTVSYEQY
TRBV7-8 | ASSPGQGGGF
TRBV5-1 | ASSSGLNYGYT
TRBV24-1 | ATSDTSGLAGEYGELF
TRBV6-2/TRBV6-3 | ASSYSGQVLTDTQY
TRBV20-1 | SAREAGVDGELF
TRBV6-2/TRBV6-3 | ASSSEIKNIQY
TRBV20-1 | SALRTSLRYYNEQF
TRBV3-1 | ARCNAPGSASSYNEQF
TRBV6-5 | ASSFSRGPIGGYGYT
TRBV9 | ASSVDSGTGELF
TRBV3-1 | ASSLSGFRYEQY
TRBV6-5 | ASSYSNTGELF
TRBV27 | ASSVGAGAGVLF
TRBV5-1 | ASSLGQEPPLH
TRBV2 | ASSIRGRDTEAF
TRBV12-3/TRBV12-4 | ASSETGVIPNHGYT
TRBV5-1 | ASREEALGEQF
TRBV2 | ASSETTSSASTGELF
TRBV7-2 | ASSLGSGRTSEQF
TRBV20-1 | SARDERTFHEQY
TRBV2 | ASSKPTSGRRPATGELF
TRBV6-5 | ASGRREQF
TRBV6-2/TRBV6-3 | ASSRLDLGDSEAF
TRBV3-1 | ASSQGGLSSYGANYGYT
TRBV20-1 | SARPRGQANTEAF
TRBV3-1 | ASSQGSGRYNEQF
TRBV7-2 | ASSLVFRETQY
TRBV7-9 | ASSSREHEQF
TRBV28 | ASSFFTRGARYNEQF
TRBV29-1 | SVDRTNYGYT
TRBV20-1 | SARADRGITDTQY
TRBV7-2 | ASRTPQGETQY
TRBV29-1 | SVTYTTGETQY
TRBV12-3/TRBV12-4 | ASRPGTGLTDTQY